This record looks at one T cell receptor (beta chain) sequence and its context. What it recognizes is unknown. The data derive from a study of T cells expressing NK-cell markers. Study at large: The sequencing cohort of eight donors included seven HCMV-seropositive individuals and one seronegative individual. Study findings and constraints: The dominant NKG2C+ clonotypes represented about 1.0-7.0% of CD8+ T cells in five to seven donors. Leadership of the CD3+CD56-NKG2C+ fraction also belonged to these clonotypes in several donors.

The CDR3 has 17 residues. TCRdb reanalyzed the 5' RACE reads and collapses them to one entry per CDR3 protein, without DNA. The sample table sets out about 460,000 distinct CDR3 sequences. J is TRBJ2-1 and V is TRBV12-3 or TRBV12-4. The source material was blood T cells: a sorted CD56 or NKG2C T cell subset, CD4+ or CD8+ T cells, or bulk PBMC T cells (not recorded which). This receptor was taken from a woman in her fifties or sixties in good health. The CDR3: CASSLVLGRGSYNEQFF.